One and the same sample provided the 30 T cell receptor beta chains below, sequenced in a study of CD8+ T cells in alopecia areata. Treatment denoted: oral pan-JAK inhibitor, 5-10 mg twice daily. RNA was isolated and reverse transcribed to cDNA, the sequencing template. Generated by immunoSEQ multiplex PCR, the TCRdb table keeps only in-frame clones and is missing some. The table records 150,000 to 200,000 clones, 64% of them present only once. The specimen comprised CD4+ T cells sorted from blood, sampled between weeks 49 and 50, from a patient treated with tofacitinib. All receptors derive from a human donor with alopecia areata.

The chain joins TRBV29-1 to TRBJ2-7; 9 bases are shared with TRBD1. Per the germline V gene, CDR1 is SQVTM and CDR2 is ANQGSEA. The ends lost 6 bases at V and 2 bases at J; junction bases unmatched: 8. This CDR3 spans 14 amino acids. This CDR3 is CSVRPGQGAYEQYF. CDR3 coding DNA: TGCAGCGTCCGTCCGGGACAGGGAGCCTACGAGCAGTACTTC.

This clone came up a few times. The chain employs TRBV2 and TRBJ1-1; possibly TRBD1 for D (5 bases). The V end was cut by 8 bases, the J end by 4 bases, with 17 bases between. CDR3 size: 14 residues. Per germline, CDR1 SNHLY and CDR2 FYNNEI. CDR3 nucleotides: TGTGCCAGCGGTTCCAGGGCGAGGAGCACTGAAGCTTTCTTT. Encoded protein: CASGSRARSTEAFF.

V is TRBV5-6 and J is TRBJ1-5; no definite D call. Per the germline V gene, CDR1 is SGHDT and CDR2 is YYEEEE. Trimming stripped 4 bases from V and 1 base from J, with 9 bases between. The CDR3 contains 14 residues. CDR3 coding DNA: TGTGCCAGCAGCCTTGGTTTCAGCAATCAGCCCCAGCATTTT. This gives the protein CASSLGFSNQPQHF.

The chain is built from TRBV15 and TRBJ2-1, with a weak D call TRBD2 (6 bases). The germline CDR1 and CDR2 sequences are LNHNV and YYDKDF (reference sequence). Between the trimmed V and J ends, which lost 9 bases and 0 bases, there was a span of 12 bases. CDR3 length: 14 residues. The DNA for the CDR3 is TGTGCCACGGCGGGGCTCCTCTCCTACAATGAGCAGTTCTTC. As protein: CATAGLLSYNEQFF.

The V call is TRBV29-1, the J call TRBJ2-4; maybe TRBD1 (6 bases). V lost 3 bases to trimming and J lost 5 bases, with 11 bases between them. Germline assignment: CDR1 SQVTM and CDR2 ANQGSEA. This CDR3 region has 13 residues. The CDR3 region has the DNA TGCAGCGTTGATGGACAGCAAGAAAACATTCAGTACTTC. Encoded protein: CSVDGQQENIQYF.

V usage is TRBV4-3 and J usage is TRBJ1-1; 7 bases agree with TRBD1. The V segment lost 8 bases and the J segment 6 bases; nucleotides outside the gene matches: 9. CDR3 size: 13 residues. From germline, CDR1 is LGHNA and CDR2 YSLEER. The DNA of the CDR3 is TGCGCCAGCTCACGACAGGGAGGCCCTGAAGCTTTCTTT. Its translation is CASSRQGGPEAFF.

The chain has TRBV29-1 and TRBJ2-1, with 9 bases lining up with TRBD2. Per germline, CDR1 SQVTM and CDR2 ANQGSEA. The CDR3 extends over 12 amino acids. The CDR3 DNA reads TGCAGTCCTAGCGGGGACAACAATGAGCAGTTCTTC. This translates into CSPSGDNNEQFF.

The chain uses TRBV2 and TRBJ1-2; D possibly corresponds to TRBD1 (5 bases). This CDR3 contains 14 residues. Germline V CDR1 and CDR2: SNHLY, FYNNEI. V lost 2 bases to trimming and J lost 5 bases, with 12 bases between them. Here the CDR3 reads CASSEPPGGYGYTF. The CDR3 bases are TGTGCCAGCAGTGAACCCCCCGGGGGTTATGGCTACACCTTC.

V and J are TRBV6-5 and TRBJ2-7, with no clear D. Germline CDR1 and CDR2: MNHEY and SVGAGI. V was clipped by 6 bases and J by 3 bases, with 12 bases between them. CDR3 length equals 13 residues. For the CDR3, the DNA is TGTGCCAGCAGCCCCAATGCGATCTACGAGCAGTACTTC. It codes for CASSPNAIYEQYF.

V gene TRBV5-1 combines with J gene TRBJ2-7, with TRBD1 identical over 7 bases. This CDR3 is built from 14 residues. V lost 0 bases and J lost 2; bases outside the gene matches: 2. CDR1 and CDR2 from the germline V gene are SGHRS and YFSETQ. This CDR3 is CASSLEGGPYEQYF. Written as DNA, the CDR3 is TGCGCCAGCAGCTTGGAAGGGGGCCCCTACGAGCAGTACTTC.

The J gene is TRBJ2-7, the V gene TRBV29-1; 10 nucleotides line up with TRBD1. Germline V gene sequence: CDR1 SQVTM, CDR2 ANQGSEA. The V and J ends lost 4 bases and 7 bases, in that order; junction bases with no gene match: 10. This CDR3 contains 14 residues. The CDR3 DNA reads TGCAGCGTTGCCAGGGACAGGGGCATCGGAGAGCAGTACTTC. Translation: CSVARDRGIGEQYF.

V is TRBV12-5 and J is TRBJ1-1; D unclear. Germline V lookup: CDR1 LGHNT, CDR2 FRNRAP. This CDR3 has 13 amino acids. Trimming pared 5 bases from V and 0 bases from J, leaving 7 bases between. DNA for the CDR3: TGTGCTAGTGGTGTGGGTATGAACACTGAAGCTTTCTTT. It translates to CASGVGMNTEAFF. The full variable domain, its missing parts supplied by reference TRBV12-5 and TRBJ1-1, is DARVTQTPRHKVTEMGQEVTMRCQPILGHNTVFWYRQTMMQGLELLAYFRNRAPLDDSGMPKDRFSAEMPDATLATLKIQPSEPRDSAVYFCASGVGMNTEAFFGQGTRLTVV.

The chain is built from TRBV25-1 and TRBJ1-1, with TRBD1 identical over 9 bases. The V and J ends lost 6 bases and 2 bases, in that order; junction bases with no gene match: 4. CDR3 size: 14 residues. Germline-derived CDR1 and CDR2 are MGHDK and SYGVNS. In nucleotides, the CDR3 is TGTGCCAGCAGGGGACAGGGAGAAAACACTGAAGCTTTCTTT. It specifies CASRGQGENTEAFF.

This rearrangement joins TRBV6-1 to TRBJ1-2; D not certain. This CDR3 is built from 13 residues. Trimming took off 1 base at V and 4 bases at J, with 7 bases between the two ends. The V gene's germline CDR1 is MNHNS and CDR2 SASEGT. This CDR3 is CASSEGVVYGYTF. DNA of the CDR3: TGTGCCAGCAGTGAAGGGGTGGTCTATGGCTACACCTTC.

The rearrangement uses TRBV9 and TRBJ1-2; TRBD1 is a possible D gene (5 bases). Trimming took 0 bases from V and 1 from J, leaving 10 bases between them. The CDR3 length is 15 residues. Germline CDR1 reads SGDLS; CDR2 reads YYNGEE. The DNA of the CDR3 is TGTGCCAGCAGCGTAGCTACGGGGCTTAACTATGGCTACACCTTC. Amino acid sequence: CASSVATGLNYGYTF.

This clone appeared a few times. The chain employs TRBV5-1 and TRBJ2-3; D unresolved. Trimming took off 5 bases at V and 6 bases at J, with 10 bases between the two ends. Germline CDR1 and CDR2: SGHRS and YFSETQ. The CDR3 extends over 12 amino acids. CDR3 loop: CASRSGSDTQYF. For the CDR3, the DNA is TGCGCCAGCAGGTCCGGGTCCGATACGCAGTATTTT. The whole variable domain, remainder taken from reference TRBV5-1 and TRBJ2-3, is KAGVTQTPRYLIKTRGQQVTLSCSPISGHRSVSWYQQTPGQGLQFLFEYFSETQRNKGNFPGRFSGRQFSNSRSEMNVSTLELGDSALYLCASRSGSDTQYFGPGTRLTVL.

V gene TRBV29-1 combines with J gene TRBJ2-1, with a possible D match to TRBD1 (5 bases). Germline V gene data show CDR1 as SQVTM and CDR2 as ANQGSEA. Between the trimmed V and J ends, which lost 6 bases and 15 bases, there was a span of 30 bases. The CDR3 extends over 15 amino acids. The CDR3 DNA sequence: TGCAGCGTCGAACCCATGATGACAGTTCGATCCAGTACGTTCTTC. This encodes CSVEPMMTVRSSTFF.

A few counts support this clone. The chain employs TRBV7-9 and TRBJ2-1, with D unclear. The length of the CDR3 is 14 residues. CDR1 and CDR2 from the germline V gene are SEHNR and FQNEAQ (reference sequence). V was shortened by 1 base and J by 5 bases, with 9 bases between the two germline ends. The CDR3 protein is CASSLEPTDNEQFF. The DNA of the CDR3 is TGTGCCAGCAGCTTAGAACCGACCGACAATGAGCAGTTCTTC.

The chain recombines TRBV6-1 with TRBJ2-7, with a weak D call TRBD1 (6 bases). Germline V gene data show CDR1 as MNHNS and CDR2 as SASEGT. V lost 6 bases and J 3 bases, leaving 15 bases between the germline ends. This CDR3 region has 14 residues. The CDR3 nucleotides are TGTGCCAGCAGAAGGGGGAGTCCTAACTACGAGCAGTACTTC. This codes for CASRRGSPNYEQYF.

This clone has more than one count but fewer than ten. CDR3 region: CASGQGGETQYF. In DNA, the CDR3 is TGTGCCTCTGGACAGGGTGGGGAGACCCAGTACTTC. The chain links TRBV30 to TRBJ2-5; TRBD1 matches at 8 bases. This CDR3 spans 12 amino acids. Germline CDR1 GTSNPN, CDR2 SVGIG (reference sequence). V gave up 7 bases and J gave up 5 bases; unmatched junction bases: 6.

There are a few counts of this clone. The chain is built from TRBV23-1 and TRBJ1-6; no clear D. TRBV23-1 is treated as an ORF (open reading frame) with a function not yet certain. V dropped 2 bases and J dropped 0 bases, with 11 bases sitting between them. This CDR3 has 17 residues. The CDR3 loop is CASSQVTFLSYNSPLHF. The CDR3 DNA reads TGCGCCAGCAGTCAAGTGACATTCCTCTCCTATAATTCACCCCTCCACTTT.

This clone appeared once. V gene TRBV11-2 combines with J gene TRBJ2-2, with D uncertain. V lost 2 bases, J lost 1 base, and 8 bases lay in between. CDR1 and CDR2 from the germline V gene are SGHAT and FQNNGV. The length of the CDR3 is 15 residues. The CDR3 DNA sequence: TGTGCCAGCAGCTTACTCAGCAGGAACACCGGGGAGCTGTTTTTT. It yields the protein CASSLLSRNTGELFF.

This chain joins TRBV18 and TRBJ1-1; D gene ambiguous. The V end was cut by 3 bases, the J end by 1 base, with 9 bases between. The CDR3 spans 14 residues. Germline loops: CDR1 KGHSH, CDR2 LQKENI. CDR3 sequence reads: CASSPYSWNTEAFF. Written as DNA, the CDR3 is TGTGCCAGCTCACCCTACAGCTGGAACACTGAAGCTTTCTTT.

The CDR3, as DNA: TGCAGCGCCAACACAGATACGCAGTATTTT. It encodes CSANTDTQYF. The genes are TRBV29-1 and TRBJ2-3; D not resolved. CDR3 length: 10 residues. CDR1 is SQVTM and CDR2 is ANQGSEA in the germline V gene. Deletions cut 7 bases from V and 2 bases from J, with 4 bases between.

This clone has a handful of counts. This chain links TRBV29-1 with TRBJ2-5, with D possibly TRBD1 on 5 matching bases. Germline CDR1 reads SQVTM; CDR2 reads ANQGSEA. The CDR3 totals 12 residues. Trimming took 2 bases from V and 2 from J, leaving 6 bases between them. The DNA for the CDR3 is TGCAGCGTTGAAAAGGGGCAAGAGACCCAGTACTTC. This encodes CSVEKGQETQYF.

This clone came up a few times. The chain recombines TRBV9 with TRBJ2-7; 8 bases fit TRBD1. Trimming took 2 bases from V and 3 from J; bases not matched to a gene: 4. CDR3 length: 14 amino acids. CDR1 is SGDLS and CDR2 is YYNGEE in the germline V gene. The CDR3 region has the DNA TGTGCCAGCAGCGTGGGACAGGATGTCTACGAGCAGTACTTC. It yields the protein CASSVGQDVYEQYF.

Only a few counts were recorded for this clone. The chain links TRBV2 to TRBJ2-5, with D tentatively TRBD1 or TRBD2 (5 bases each). The CDR3 is made up of 13 amino acids. Per germline, CDR1 SNHLY and CDR2 FYNNEI. Between the trimmed V and J ends, which lost 6 bases and 3 bases, there was a span of 11 bases. CDR3 residues: CASRSGTKETQYF. CDR3 nucleotide sequence: TGTGCCAGCAGATCCGGGACCAAAGAGACCCAGTACTTC.

This CDR3 is CASSPNTDTQYF. The CDR3 nucleotides are TGCGCCAGCAGCCCGAACACAGATACGCAGTATTTT. This chain links TRBV5-1 with TRBJ2-3, with no clear D. Trimming took off 4 bases at V and 2 bases at J, with 5 bases between the two ends. The CDR3 is 12 amino acids. CDR1 is SGHRS, CDR2 YFSETQ, per germline.

This rearrangement joins TRBV29-1 to TRBJ1-1, with TRBD1 identical over 7 bases. V was pared by 7 bases and J by 4 bases, with 18 bases of the junction left unmatched. The CDR3 loop spans 16 amino acids. Germline assignment: CDR1 SQVTM and CDR2 ANQGSEA. DNA of the CDR3: TGCAGCGCAAGTGACAGGGTTTTTGGGTCGAGCACTGAAGCTTTCTTT. It specifies CSASDRVFGSSTEAFF.

J is TRBJ1-1 and V is TRBV29-1; 7 nucleotides line up with TRBD1. With 7 bases clipped from V and 1 base from J, the junction kept 18 bases outside the gene matches. Germline CDR1 and CDR2: SQVTM and ANQGSEA. CDR3 length: 17 residues. The CDR3 loop reads CSGVSPGRGPGNTEAFF. The CDR3 DNA reads TGCAGCGGGGTCTCGCCCGGAAGGGGGCCCGGGAACACTGAAGCTTTCTTT.